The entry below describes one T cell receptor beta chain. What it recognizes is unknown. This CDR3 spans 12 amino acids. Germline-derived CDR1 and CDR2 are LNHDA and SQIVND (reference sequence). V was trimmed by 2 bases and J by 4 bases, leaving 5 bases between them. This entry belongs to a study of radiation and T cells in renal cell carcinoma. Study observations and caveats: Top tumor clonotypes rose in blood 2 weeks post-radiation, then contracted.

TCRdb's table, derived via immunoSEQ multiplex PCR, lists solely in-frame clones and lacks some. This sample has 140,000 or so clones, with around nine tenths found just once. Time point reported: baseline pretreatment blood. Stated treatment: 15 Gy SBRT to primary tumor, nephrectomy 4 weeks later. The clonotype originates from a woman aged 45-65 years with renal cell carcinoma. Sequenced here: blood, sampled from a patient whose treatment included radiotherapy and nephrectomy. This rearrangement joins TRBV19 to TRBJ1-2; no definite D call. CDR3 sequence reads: CASSISIYGYTF. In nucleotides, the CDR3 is TGTGCCAGTAGTATATCCATCTATGGCTACACCTTC.